The 19 T cell receptor beta chains below come from one sample, sequenced in a study of shared clonotypes between healthy human individuals. Sequenced by immunoSEQ multiplex PCR; TCRdb stores in-frame clones only, minus some. Among about 1.1 million clones, around 78% were seen once, and the ten largest hold roughly 0.55%. Material: memory CD4+ T cells from PBMCs. Documented subset: CD45RA-negative fraction. The receptors here all came from a man between 18 and 35 years old in good health. Some clones in this sample may be carry-over from other donors' samples.

The chain uses TRBV28 and TRBJ1-5; D gene ambiguous. CDR1 MDHEN and CDR2 SYDVKM come from the germline V gene. With 4 bases removed from V and 0 bases from J, the gap between germline ends came to 7 bases. This CDR3 region has 14 residues. The CDR3 is CASSWTYSNQPQHF. CDR3 nucleotides: TGTGCCAGCAGTTGGACCTATAGCAATCAGCCCCAGCATTTT. The full variable domain, rest sourced from reference TRBV28 and TRBJ1-5, is DVKVTQSSRYLVKRTGEKVFLECVQDMDHENMFWYRQDPGLGLRLIYFSYDVKMKEKGDIPEGYSVSREKKERFSLILESASTNQTSMYLCASSWTYSNQPQHFGDGTRLSIL.

This clone was counted a few times. The V call is TRBV30, the J call TRBJ1-4; D gene ambiguous. CDR1 and CDR2 (germline): GTSNPN, SVGIG (reference sequence). V was pared by 2 bases and J by 0 bases, with 22 bases between. CDR3 length: 19 residues. For the CDR3, the DNA is TGTGCCTGGAGTCGACAAGGAGGGAGTCTTACCTCAACTAATGAAAAACTGTTTTTT. Translation gives CAWSRQGGSLTSTNEKLFF.

The chain employs TRBV2 and TRBJ1-1; D remains unclear. This CDR3 contains 12 residues. Germline CDR1 SNHLY, CDR2 FYNNEI. The V end was cut by 4 bases, the J end by 2 bases, with 5 bases between. CDR3 in amino acids: CASSGGNTEAFF. CDR3 coding DNA: TGTGCCAGCAGTGGCGGAAACACTGAAGCTTTCTTT.

The V and J genes are TRBV29-1 and TRBJ2-5, with D possibly matching TRBD1 (5 bases). The length of the CDR3 is 14 residues. Trimming cost V 6 bases and J 4 bases, with 18 bases left between them. Germline lookup yields CDR1 SQVTM and CDR2 ANQGSEA. CDR3 DNA: TGCAGCGTCGATGGACCCTACACAGGAGAGACCCAGTACTTC. This gives the protein CSVDGPYTGETQYF.

Comment on this clone: This sequence may be a read error, since a much larger clone differs from it by one base. J is TRBJ1-1 and V is TRBV30; no firm D call. This CDR3 region has 17 residues. V gave up 3 bases and J gave up 4 bases, with 24 bases separating them. Germline CDR1 is GTSNPN and CDR2 is SVGIG (reference sequence). For the CDR3, the DNA is TGTGCCTGGAGCGCCAGTCTTACCTCAACCTTTGGCACTGAAGCTTTCTTT. Translated, it gives CAWSASLTSTFGTEAFF.

The gene calls are TRBV18 and TRBJ1-1, with a possible D match to TRBD1 (6 bases). Germline CDR1 reads KGHSH; CDR2 reads LQKENI. Deletions cut 6 bases from V and 1 base from J, with 21 bases between. This CDR3 is built from 17 residues. The CDR3 loop is CASSSSLPGQPNTEAFF. The CDR3 region has the DNA TGTGCCAGCTCTAGCTCCCTTCCGGGACAACCGAACACTGAAGCTTTCTTT.

The V call is TRBV7-6, the J call TRBJ2-7; D possibly corresponds to TRBD2 (5 bases). Trimming pared 5 bases from V and 10 bases from J, leaving 12 bases between. The CDR3 spans 11 residues. In germline, CDR1 is SGHVS, CDR2 FNYEAQ. CDR3: CASSPRAKQYF. The CDR3 DNA reads TGTGCCAGCAGCCCGAGGGCGAAACAGTACTTC.

A word on this clone: A much larger clone is a single base away; this may be a read error. The identical CDR3 is also encoded by other nucleotide sequences in the sample. The chain combines TRBV5-1 with TRBJ1-1; 8 nucleotides line up with TRBD1. J was trimmed by 0 bases and V by 8 bases; bases with no gene match: 9. Germline loops: CDR1 SGHRS, CDR2 YFSETQ. The CDR3 is 15 amino acids. The CDR3 region is CASHQGAGVNTEAFF. CDR3 sequence (DNA): TGCGCCAGTCATCAGGGGGCCGGGGTGAACACTGAAGCTTTCTTT.

This clone was detected once. CDR3 nucleotides: TGTGCCAGCAGCTTAAGGCAGGATCCTAATGAAAAACTGTTTTTT. Its protein product is CASSLRQDPNEKLFF. The chain joins TRBV7-2 to TRBJ1-4; unclear D gene. Trimming cost V 2 bases and J 3 bases, with 10 bases left between them. The CDR3 is 15 residues long. Germline CDR1 and CDR2: SGHTA and FQGNSA.

The chain uses TRBV2 and TRBJ2-3, with a weak D call TRBD2 (6 bases). The V end lost 7 bases, the J end lost 4 bases, and 21 bases lay between the germline ends. CDR1 is SNHLY, CDR2 FYNNEI, per germline. The CDR3 runs to 16 residues. The CDR3 spells CASITLRAGMSDTQYF. CDR3 nucleotides: TGTGCCAGCATTACCCTCCGCGCGGGAATGTCAGATACGCAGTATTTT. The whole variable domain, filled in from reference TRBV2 and TRBJ2-3, reads EPEVTQTPSHQVTQMGQEVILRCVPISNHLYFYWYRQILGQKVEFLVSFYNNEISEKSEIFDDQFSVERPDGSNFTLKIRSTKLEDSAMYFCASITLRAGMSDTQYFGPGTRLTVL.

The CDR3 DNA reads as TGTGCCAGCAGCCTTGGACCGGGACTAGCGGGGGGCACAGATACGCAGTATTTT. Protein: CASSLGPGLAGGTDTQYF. The chain carries TRBV9 and TRBJ2-3, with 14 bases lining up with TRBD2. There are 18 residues in the CDR3. Per the germline V gene, CDR1 is SGDLS and CDR2 is YYNGEE. Trimming at V came to 4 bases and at J to 1 base, leaving 8 bases not matched to a gene.

Here the CDR3 reads CASSTSGRVSTGELFF. CDR3 coding DNA: TGTGCCAGCAGTACTAGCGGGAGGGTCTCCACCGGGGAGCTGTTTTTT. The chain carries TRBV27 and TRBJ2-2; TRBD2 matches 13 bases. Trimming cost V 5 bases and J 4 bases; bases outside gene matches: 4. CDR3 size: 16 residues. CDR1 is MNHEY, CDR2 SMNVEV, per germline (reference sequence).

This sequence joins TRBV5-4 and TRBJ1-1, with unresolved D. Germline CDR1 and CDR2: SGHNT and YYREEE (reference sequence). Between the trimmed V and J ends, which lost 4 bases and 1 base, there was a span of 8 bases. This CDR3 is 13 amino acids long. This CDR3 reads CASSVSTNTEAFF. The CDR3 DNA reads as TGTGCCAGCAGCGTCTCGACGAACACTGAAGCTTTCTTT.

The V call is TRBV5-1, the J call TRBJ2-2, with D perhaps matching TRBD1 (6 bases). Deletions cut 7 bases from V and 1 base from J, with 8 bases between. The CDR3 contains 13 residues. Germline CDR1 reads SGHRS; CDR2 reads YFSETQ. This chain's CDR3 is CASGGQNTGELFF. In DNA, the CDR3 is TGCGCCAGCGGGGGCCAGAACACCGGGGAGCTGTTTTTT.

The genes are TRBV2 and TRBJ1-2, with no clear D. This CDR3 contains 15 residues. Germline-derived CDR1 and CDR2 are SNHLY and FYNNEI. With 1 base removed from V and 1 base from J, the gap between germline ends came to 10 bases. CDR3 sequence reads: CASSEVERFNYGYTF. The CDR3 coding sequence is TGTGCCAGCAGTGAAGTTGAGCGGTTTAACTATGGCTACACCTTC.

In this sample, this clone turned up a few times. The rearrangement uses TRBV28 and TRBJ1-4; no definite D call. This CDR3 has 13 residues. CDR1 and CDR2 (germline): MDHEN, SYDVKM. V lost 4 bases to trimming and J lost 8 bases, with 11 bases between them. The CDR3 loop is CASSSAKGEKLFF. In DNA, the CDR3 is TGTGCCAGCAGTTCAGCGAAGGGAGAAAAACTGTTTTTT.

The chain recombines TRBV28 with TRBJ2-5; D may match TRBD1 or TRBD2 (6 bases each). The CDR3 is made up of 15 amino acids. Germline CDR1 reads MDHEN; CDR2 reads SYDVKM. The V end was cut by 6 bases, the J end by 5 bases, with 19 bases between. The CDR3 here is CASSIGGLAPETQYF. The CDR3 coding sequence is TGTGCCAGCAGCATCGGGGGCCTGGCGCCGGAGACCCAGTACTTC.

This sequence joins TRBV28 and TRBJ2-7; D is perhaps TRBD2 (6 bases). V shed 8 bases and J shed 6 bases, with 17 bases lying between them. Germline CDR1 MDHEN, CDR2 SYDVKM. The CDR3 runs 13 residues. CDR3 loop: CASLSGEYGEQYF. CDR3 nucleotide sequence: TGTGCCAGCCTTTCGGGGGAATACGGCGAGCAGTACTTC. Drawing the rest from reference TRBV28 and TRBJ2-7, the complete variable domain is DVKVTQSSRYLVKRTGEKVFLECVQDMDHENMFWYRQDPGLGLRLIYFSYDVKMKEKGDIPEGYSVSREKKERFSLILESASTNQTSMYLCASLSGEYGEQYFGPGTRLTVT.

V and J are TRBV7-8 and TRBJ1-3, with no clear D. With 1 base removed from V and 0 bases from J, the gap between germline ends came to 7 bases. The CDR3 covers 15 residues. CDR1 is SGHVS and CDR2 is FQNEAQ in the germline V gene. The CDR3 is CASSLDFSSGNTIYF. DNA of the CDR3: TGTGCCAGCAGCTTAGACTTTAGCTCTGGAAACACCATATATTTT. The whole variable domain, remainder taken from reference TRBV7-8 and TRBJ1-3, is GAGVSQSPRYKVAKRGQDVALRCDPISGHVSLFWYQQALGQGPEFLTYFQNEAQLDKSGLPSDRFFAERPEGSVSTLKIQRTQQEDSAVYLCASSLDFSSGNTIYFGEGSWLTVV.